The clone carrying this T cell receptor (beta chain) was counted a few times. This table comes from immunoSEQ multiplex PCR, and its TCRdb copy is limited to in-frame clones, with some not included. The sample has about 68,000 clones; around 83% are singletons. V lost 5 bases and J 5 bases, leaving 15 bases between the germline ends. Germline V gene data show CDR1 as SGHTA and CDR2 as FQGNSA. The CDR3 is made up of 14 amino acids. The data are from a study of blood T cell repertoires in COVID-19. The clonotype comes from an elderly man with acute or convalescent COVID-19. The chain recombines TRBV7-2 with TRBJ1-2, with D perhaps TRBD1 (5 bases). The source material was peripheral blood. CDR3 sequence (DNA): TGTGCCAGCAGCCCTCCGGAGACAGCTTATGGCTACACCTTC. Translating it yields CASSPPETAYGYTF.